Each of the 10 T cell receptor beta chains below was sequenced from the same sample in a study of T cell responses to AZD1222 COVID-19 vaccine. Only in-frame clones appear in the TCRdb table, and some are missing; sequencing was by immunoSEQ multiplex PCR. The table has about 130,000 clones, just over 90% seen once. The source was peripheral blood, collected on day 0 of AZD1222 vaccination. Receptors were obtained from an adult in good health.

Written as DNA, the CDR3 is TGTGCCAGCAGTTATTCCGGACAGGGGCTTCAGCCCCAGCATTTT. This gives the protein CASSYSGQGLQPQHF. The chain has TRBV6-5 and TRBJ1-5; 9 bases match TRBD1. Germline V gene sequence: CDR1 MNHEY, CDR2 SVGAGI. The V gene end was trimmed by 3 bases and the J gene end by 6 bases; junction bases not matched to a gene: 6. The CDR3 contains 15 residues.

The chain employs TRBV24-1 and TRBJ2-2, with D possibly matching TRBD2 (5 bases). CDR1 is KGHDR, CDR2 SFDVKD, per germline. V was pared by 6 bases and J by 4 bases, with 14 bases between. This CDR3 is 15 amino acids long. This chain's CDR3 is CATSQSSIGTGELFF. The CDR3 coding sequence is TGTGCCACCAGTCAATCTAGCATCGGCACCGGGGAGCTGTTTTTT.

This clone was detected once. The rearrangement joins TRBV21-1 to TRBJ1-1. TRBV21-1 is recorded as a pseudogene. This CDR3 comprises 17 residues. The CDR3 here is CASSKTRVLEGRVVPFF. The CDR3 coding sequence is TGTGCCAGCAGCAAAACCCGTGTCCTGGAGGGCCGGGTCGTTCCTTTCTTT.

The chain couples TRBV5-5 to TRBJ2-2, with TRBD2 identical over 10 bases. Germline V CDR1 and CDR2: SGHKS, YYEKEE (reference sequence). V lost 1 base to trimming and J lost 0 bases; unmatched junction nucleotides: 9. There are 19 residues in the CDR3. In DNA, the CDR3 is TGTGCCAGCAGCTTGATTCACCTAGCGGGGGCTGCGAACACCGGGGAGCTGTTTTTT. Residues: CASSLIHLAGAANTGELFF.

The chain recombines TRBV4-2 with TRBJ2-7, with D possibly being TRBD1 or TRBD2 (6 bases each). V lost 1 base and J lost 6, with 22 bases in between. This CDR3 has 17 amino acids. Germline assignment: CDR1 LGHNA and CDR2 YNFKEQ. CDR3 loop: CASSQAQRAPGAGEQYF. The CDR3, as DNA: TGTGCCAGCAGCCAAGCCCAACGGGCACCGGGGGCGGGCGAGCAGTACTTC.

The chain recombines TRBV7-2 with TRBJ1-2; 7 bases fit TRBD1. V lost 5 bases to trimming and J lost 8 bases; unmatched junction nucleotides: 5. This CDR3 has 12 residues. Per germline, CDR1 SGHTA and CDR2 FQGNSA. The CDR3 coding sequence is TGTGCCAGCAGCCTTACAGGGGTGGGCTACACCTTC. Protein: CASSLTGVGYTF.

The chain couples TRBV7-2 to TRBJ1-6, with 8 bases matching TRBD1. V was clipped by 1 base and J by 8 bases; unmatched bases: 10. Per the germline V gene, CDR1 is SGHTA and CDR2 is FQGNSA. The length of the CDR3 is 17 residues. CDR3 residues: CASSLVGGQGLHSPLHF. The CDR3, as DNA: TGTGCCAGCAGCTTAGTAGGCGGACAGGGTCTACATTCACCCCTCCACTTT.

CDR3 bases: TGTGCCACCAGTGACAGGGTTACCCTATCTCAATCTTACACCGGGGAGCTGTTTTTT. Protein: CATSDRVTLSQSYTGELFF. The chain links TRBV24-1 to TRBJ2-2, with D possibly being TRBD1 (5 bases). Germline-derived CDR1 and CDR2 are KGHDR and SFDVKD. The CDR3 loop spans 19 amino acids. V lost 4 bases and J 3 bases, leaving 23 bases between the germline ends.

The chain combines TRBV19 with TRBJ1-3; D is undetermined. Germline CDR1 reads LNHDA; CDR2 reads SQIVND (reference sequence). This CDR3 comprises 15 residues. V was clipped by 4 bases and J by 2 bases, with 12 bases between them. For the CDR3, the DNA is TGTGCCAGTAGTACCGCCAATAGAGCTGGAAACACCATATATTTT. This sequence encodes CASSTANRAGNTIYF.

The V call is TRBV6-5, the J call TRBJ2-7; D remains unclear. CDR1 and CDR2 (germline): MNHEY, SVGAGI. V dropped 2 bases and J dropped 2 bases, with 16 bases sitting between them. The CDR3 runs to 16 residues. CDR3 bases: TGTGCCAGCAGTTACGATCCGGTGGGAACCACCTACGAGCAGTACTTC. Its translation: CASSYDPVGTTYEQYF.